A selection of T cell receptor beta chains follows, all from one sample in a study of cytomegalovirus exposure and HLA in healthy donors. Data came from immunoSEQ multiplex PCR; TCRdb stores just in-frame clones and leaves some out. The table shows some 200,000 clones, with 60% to 80% occurring only once. Sequenced input: PBMCs. The receptors were gathered from a young man in good health and CMV-seronegative. CDR3s include the opening cysteine and the closing phenylalanine or tryptophan. The D gene is left open where the match is weak. Size is omitted from some rows. Given values are once, few, many or a class for expanded clones.

V	size	J	D	CDR3	DNA
TRBV28	NA	TRBJ1-1	NA	CASSANRVTEAFF	TGTGCCAGCAGTGCTAACAGGGTCACTGAAGCTTTCTTT
TRBV11-3	NA	TRBJ2-7	TRBD2	CASREEREVPYEQYF	TGTGCCAGCAGGGAGGAGCGGGAGGTTCCCTACGAGCAGTACTTC
TRBV6-5	NA	TRBJ1-1	TRBD1	CASSYFGRGRDTEAFF	TGTGCCAGCAGTTACTTCGGCAGGGGGCGGGACACTGAAGCTTTCTTT
TRBV7-8	NA	TRBJ2-5	TRBD1	CASTGRIGTVEETQYF	TGTGCCAGCACCGGAAGGATCGGGACAGTAGAAGAGACCCAGTACTTC
TRBV28	NA	TRBJ2-3	TRBD2	CASISSGGPTDTQYF	TGTGCCAGCATCTCCTCGGGGGGACCCACAGATACGCAGTATTTT
TRBV27	few	TRBJ2-2	TRBD2	CASSLGLAGITGELFF	TGTGCCAGCAGCCTTGGACTAGCGGGAATCACCGGGGAGCTGTTTTTT
TRBV7-9	NA	TRBJ2-3	TRBD2	CASSLTSGGAADTQYF	TGTGCCAGCAGCCTGACTAGCGGGGGGGCAGCAGATACGCAGTATTTT
TRBV6-5	NA	TRBJ2-7	NA	CASSSGKGGSGYEQYF	TGTGCCAGCAGTTCAGGGAAGGGAGGATCTGGCTACGAGCAGTACTTC
TRBV10-2	NA	TRBJ1-2	NA	CASSERQWPVSYTF	TGCGCCAGCAGTGAGAGACAATGGCCGGTTAGCTACACCTTC
TRBV30	NA	TRBJ2-2	NA	CAWSVLRQTVGYTGELFF	TGTGCCTGGAGTGTACTGAGACAGACGGTGGGTTACACCGGGGAGCTGTTTTTT
TRBV6-6	NA	TRBJ1-1	NA	CASTPTLGSNTEAFF	TGTGCCAGCACCCCAACCCTGGGGAGTAATACTGAAGCTTTCTTT
TRBV2	NA	TRBJ1-2	NA	CASSQGGWDYGYTF	TGTGCCAGCAGTCAAGGCGGGTGGGACTATGGCTACACCTTC